The clone carrying this T cell receptor (beta chain) was counted only a few times. The data are from a study of T-cell reconstitution after alpha-beta-depleted transplantation in children. This CDR3 contains 15 residues. The germline CDR1 and CDR2 sequences are MNHNS and SASEGT. Trimming cost V 7 bases and J 4 bases; bases outside gene matches: 9. Preparation of the TCRbeta library used unique molecular identifiers. TCRdb used MiXCR to reprocess the PCR reads, holding one entry per CDR3 protein. The sample includes about 500,000 distinct CDR3 sequences, about an eighth of them seen just once. The sequences come from PBMCs, mostly from graft donor cells, collected 180 days after TCRalphabeta/CD19-depleted stem cell transplant. The TCR comes from a female patient under 10 years old who had a stem cell transplant for aplastic anemia, so the T cells may come from the graft donor. The genes are TRBV6-1 and TRBJ2-1; TRBD1 matches 8 bases. The CDR3 sequence is CASIPRDRKYNEQFF. In DNA, the CDR3 is TGTGCCAGCATTCCCCGGGACAGGAAATACAATGAGCAGTTCTTC.